This is a list of T cell receptor beta chains from one sample in a study of blood T cell repertoires in COVID-19. Only in-frame clones appear in the TCRdb table, and some are missing; sequencing was by immunoSEQ multiplex PCR. The table shows around 170,000 clones, with about 90% occurring only once. Sequenced: PBMCs or T cells enriched from blood (not recorded which). These receptors all come from a woman in her fifties or sixties who had recovered from COVID-19. Each CDR3 is given with its conserved first and last residue. The D gene is left open where the match is weak. Rows give clone size only sometimes, using once, few, many, or a class for an expanded clone.

d_gene,j_gene,v_gene,abundance,CDR3nt,CDR3aa
.,TRBJ1-2,TRBV6-6,.,TGTGCCAGCAGTTTACAGACAGCTTATGGCTACACCTTC,CASSLQTAYGYTF
.,TRBJ2-1,TRBV10-1,.,TGCGCCAGCAGTGACGCGGAACCATACAATGAGCAGTTCTTC,CASSDAEPYNEQFF
.,TRBJ2-3,TRBV27,few,TGTGCCAGCAGTTTAAGGGGGGGAGATACGCAGTATTTT,CASSLRGGDTQYF
.,TRBJ2-7,TRBV7-9,few,TGTGCCATCCGCTACGAGCAGTACTTC,CAIRYEQYF
.,TRBJ1-1,TRBV27,.,TGTGCCAGCAGAATCTACAGGGCCGGCGGGACTGAAGCTTTCTTT,CASRIYRAGGTEAFF
.,TRBJ1-1,TRBV5-1,few,TGCGCCAGCAGCGCCCTACAGGGTATGAACACTGAAGCTTTCTTT,CASSALQGMNTEAFF
.,TRBJ2-1,TRBV7-9,.,TGTGCCAGCAGGTATTACAATGAGCAGTTCTTC,CASRYYNEQFF
.,TRBJ1-3,TRBV7-8,.,TGTGCCAGCAGCCATTTAGTGGGGAGCCCCACCATATATTTT,CASSHLVGSPTIYF
.,TRBJ2-7,TRBV11-3,few,TGTGCCAGCAGCTCGGCAGGGGATGAGCAGTACTTC,CASSSAGDEQYF
.,TRBJ2-2,TRBV10-1,.,TGCGCCAGCAGCGGAACAGGGTTAAGCACCGGGGAGCTGTTTTTT,CASSGTGLSTGELFF
TRBD1,TRBJ1-1,TRBV28,few,TGTGCCAGCAGTTGGACTCAGGGGGCCACTGAAGCTTTCTTT,CASSWTQGATEAFF
.,TRBJ2-1,TRBV7-2,.,TGTGCCAGCAGCTCCCGGGCGGGTTCTGGAAACAATGAGCAGTTCTTC,CASSSRAGSGNNEQFF
TRBD1,TRBJ2-7,TRBV24-1,.,TGTGCCACCAGTGACGGGACAGAGCACGAGCAGTACTTC,CATSDGTEHEQYF
.,TRBJ1-1,TRBV27,.,TGTGCCAGCAGCCCCAGGGGAGAGGGCACTGAAGCTTTCTTT,CASSPRGEGTEAFF
.,TRBJ2-4,TRBV2,.,TGTGCCAGCAGTACACACAGGGAACTAGCCAAAAACATTCAGTACTTC,CASSTHRELAKNIQYF
TRBD2,TRBJ2-7,TRBV5-4,.,TGTGCCAGCAGCTTGGGAAGCGGGGGGCGTTTCGGGCAGTACTTC,CASSLGSGGRFGQYF
.,TRBJ2-1,TRBV2,.,TGTGCCAGCAGTGCCGGACTAATGAGGGCCAATGAGCAGTTCTTC,CASSAGLMRANEQFF
.,TRBJ1-2,TRBV27,.,TGTGCCAGCAGTTCGGGGGGGGAAGGCTACACCTTC,CASSSGGEGYTF
.,TRBJ2-1,TRBV4-3,.,TGCGCCAGCAGCCAAGGGGGCGGGGATATCGATGAGCAGTTCTTC,CASSQGGGDIDEQFF
.,TRBJ2-1,TRBV3-1/TRBV3-2,once,TGTGCCAGCAGCGGTCGGGTCGAAGGTCGGGAGCAGTTCTTC,CASSGRVEGREQFF
.,TRBJ2-7,TRBV27,.,TGTGCCAGCAGTTCCCCGGCGGAGAACGAGCAGTACTTC,CASSSPAENEQYF
TRBD2,TRBJ2-1,TRBV19,.,TGTGCCAGTAGTCAAGGACTAGCGGGTACGGATGAGCAGTTCTTC,CASSQGLAGTDEQFF
.,TRBJ1-4,TRBV5-1,.,TGCGCCAGCAGCCCCTCCTCCAATGAAAAACTGTTTTTT,CASSPSSNEKLFF
.,TRBJ1-2,TRBV27,.,TGTGCCAGCAGTTTTCGGGTGAATTATGGCTACACCTTC,CASSFRVNYGYTF
.,TRBJ2-1,TRBV6-2/TRBV6-3,.,TGTGCCAGCAGTCCACGGGCAGCGGATGAGCAGTTCTTC,CASSPRAADEQFF
.,TRBJ1-2,TRBV12-3/TRBV12-4,.,TGTGCCAGCAGTTTATCGGGGTTCGGCTACACCTTC,CASSLSGFGYTF
.,TRBJ2-1,TRBV9,.,TGTGCCAGCAGCGTTGCGCTTTCCTACAATGAGCAGTTCTTC,CASSVALSYNEQFF
TRBD1,TRBJ2-6,TRBV3-1/TRBV3-2,once,TGTGCCAGCAGCCCACGACAGGGCGCCGGGGCCAACGTCCTGACTTTC,CASSPRQGAGANVLTF
TRBD2,TRBJ2-1,TRBV5-1,.,TGCGCCAGCAGCACCACTAGCGGGAGTAGAACTAGTGAGCAGTTCTTC,CASSTTSGSRTSEQFF
TRBD1,TRBJ1-2,TRBV19,.,TGTGCCAGTAGTATCGGGGTTAGGACAGGGGGACGCTATGGCTACACCTTC,CASSIGVRTGGRYGYTF
TRBD2,TRBJ2-1,TRBV5-6,once,TGTGCCAGCAGCTTGGACAGAACTAGCGTCAATGAGCAGTTCTTC,CASSLDRTSVNEQFF
TRBD1,TRBJ1-2,TRBV3-1/TRBV3-2,few,TGTGCCAGCAGCCAAACGGACAGGGAGCACACCTTC,CASSQTDREHTF
TRBD2,TRBJ2-1,TRBV4-2,.,TGTGCCAGCAGCCAAACTAGCGGTTCTTACAATGAGCAGTTCTTC,CASSQTSGSYNEQFF
.,TRBJ1-1,TRBV19,.,TGTGCCAGTAAAGACGACCGGGGGAACACTGAAGCTTTCTTT,CASKDDRGNTEAFF
.,TRBJ1-1,TRBV18,once,TGTGCCAGCTCACCACGGCGTTCCGGGACTCCCACTGAAGCTTTCTTT,CASSPRRSGTPTEAFF
TRBD1,TRBJ1-4,TRBV7-2,.,TGTGCCAGCAGCTTACGTTCCCGGGACAGGGGCACTAATGAAAAACTGTTTTTT,CASSLRSRDRGTNEKLFF
.,TRBJ2-2,TRBV3-1/TRBV3-2,.,TGTGCCAGCAGCCCGGTGGAGGTTGGCGGGGAGCTGTTTTTT,CASSPVEVGGELFF
.,TRBJ1-1,TRBV5-6,.,TGTGCCAGCAGCTTCTCAGCGGCCTCTGAAGCTTTCTTT,CASSFSAASEAFF
TRBD2,TRBJ2-3,TRBV18,.,TGTGCCAGCTCACCAAGACTAGCGGGAAGCACAGATACGCAGTATTTT,CASSPRLAGSTDTQYF
TRBD2,TRBJ2-1,TRBV5-4,.,TGTGCCAGCAGGCAACTAGCGGAGCCCTACAATGAGCAGTTCTTC,CASRQLAEPYNEQFF
TRBD1,TRBJ2-1,TRBV7-2,.,TGTGCCAGCAGCAGGGACAGGGGCAATGAGCAGTTCTTC,CASSRDRGNEQFF
.,TRBJ2-1,TRBV6-6,once,TGTGCCAGCAGTTACCTGTCACAGGGTGAGCAGTTCTTC,CASSYLSQGEQFF
.,TRBJ2-3,TRBV6-5,.,TGTGCCAGCAGTTACCGGGGACTGGCGACAGATACGCAGTATTTT,CASSYRGLATDTQYF
TRBD1,TRBJ1-6,TRBV6-5,.,TGTGCCAGCAGTTACTCGGGGACAGGGTTCGGCTCACCCCTCCACTTT,CASSYSGTGFGSPLHF
.,TRBJ2-2,TRBV19,.,TGTGCCAGTAGTATCGTCTCCTACACCGGGGAGCTGTTTTTT,CASSIVSYTGELFF
.,TRBJ2-3,TRBV5-1,.,TGCGCCAGCAGCGGCTCGACATTAAGCACAGATACGCAGTATTTT,CASSGSTLSTDTQYF
TRBD1,TRBJ2-3,TRBV7-9,.,TGTGCCAGCAGCTCCCGGGACAGGAGGGCCCATTTCACAGATACGCAGTATTTT,CASSSRDRRAHFTDTQYF
.,TRBJ1-4,TRBV7-9,once,TGTGCCAGCAGCTTATCAGGGAATGAAAAACTGTTTTTT,CASSLSGNEKLFF